A single sample gave rise to the 10 T cell receptor beta chains below, sequenced in a study of a mutant IDH1 vaccine in newly diagnosed glioma. The antigens for these receptors are not known. Time point in this sample: week 35, safety follow-up. Alongside topical imiquimod, each dose of vaccine comprised 300 ug of mutant IDH1 20-mer peptide. The data were produced by immunoSEQ multiplex PCR, yet TCRdb's version contains in-frame clones alone and is incomplete. The table shows about 32,000 clones, with just under 80% occurring only once. The material sequenced was PBMCs, taken from a glioma patient whose treatment included an IDH1 peptide vaccine. These receptors were collected from a man aged 35 to 55 with glioma. Some clones in this sample may be carry-over from other donors' samples.

J is TRBJ1-5 and V is TRBV4-1; no definite D call. The CDR3 extends over 15 amino acids. Germline lookup yields CDR1 MGHRA and CDR2 YSYEKL. Trimming pared 0 bases from V and 7 bases from J, leaving 13 bases between. CDR3 amino acids: CASSQDGVGKQPQHF. Here the CDR3 DNA reads TGCGCCAGCAGCCAAGACGGGGTGGGGAAACAGCCCCAGCATTTT.

The CDR3 reads CASSIRVAFSGNTIYF. CDR3 DNA: TGTGCCAGCAGCATACGGGTGGCTTTCTCTGGAAACACCATATATTTT. The rearrangement joins TRBV7-2 to TRBJ1-3, with D unresolved. The CDR3 spans 16 residues. V lost 5 bases, J lost 0 bases, and 14 bases lay in between. CDR1 is SGHTA, CDR2 FQGNSA, per germline. Variable domain in full (rest from reference TRBV7-2 and TRBJ1-3): GAGVSQSPSNKVTEKGKDVELRCDPISGHTALYWYRQSLGQGLEFLIYFQGNSAPDKSGLPSDRFSAERTGGSVSTLTIQRTQQEDSAVYLCASSIRVAFSGNTIYFGEGSWLTVV.

The V gene is TRBV11-2, the J gene TRBJ2-1, with 11 bases lining up with TRBD2. Germline-derived CDR1 and CDR2 are SGHAT and FQNNGV. The V gene end was trimmed by 6 bases and the J gene end by 4 bases; junction bases not matched to a gene: 11. This CDR3 contains 17 residues. The CDR3 protein is CASSYTVAGGYYNEQFF. As DNA, the CDR3 is TGTGCCAGCAGTTATACTGTAGCGGGGGGGTATTACAATGAGCAGTTCTTC. The entire variable domain, with the rest obtained from reference TRBV11-2 and TRBJ2-1, is as follows: EAGVAQSPRYKIIEKRQSVAFWCNPISGHATLYWYQQILGQGPKLLIQFQNNGVVDDSQLPKDRFSAERLKGVDSTLKIQPAKLEDSAVYLCASSYTVAGGYYNEQFFGPGTRLTVL.

V gene TRBV7-6 combines with J gene TRBJ1-5, with D hard to call. The CDR3 runs to 16 residues. V was trimmed by 0 bases and J by 7 bases, leaving 16 bases between them. Germline V gene data show CDR1 as SGHVS and CDR2 as FNYEAQ. CDR3 coding DNA: TGTGCCAGCAGCTTAGCGCTAGGGAAATCAGGACAGCCCCAGCATTTT. Protein sequence: CASSLALGKSGQPQHF.

The V gene is TRBV9, the J gene TRBJ1-2; TRBD1 aligns across 7 bases. Looked up from germline, CDR1 is SGDLS and CDR2 is YYNGEE. The CDR3 is made up of 14 amino acids. V shed 7 bases, J shed 1 base, and the junction held 7 bases outside the gene matches. CDR3 nucleotide sequence: TGTGCCAGCCGCGACAGGGCAGATAACTATGGCTACACCTTC. Translation gives CASRDRADNYGYTF.

This chain links TRBV27 with TRBJ1-2; TRBD1 agrees at 10 bases. The germline CDR1 and CDR2 sequences are MNHEY and SMNVEV (reference sequence). The CDR3 runs to 15 residues. V was pared by 5 bases and J by 4 bases, with 7 bases of the junction left unmatched. CDR3: CASSPGTGVIYGYTF. The CDR3 DNA is TGTGCCAGCAGTCCCGGGACAGGGGTAATCTATGGCTACACCTTC.

With regard to this clone: Other DNA sequences within the sample encode an identical CDR3. This chain uses TRBV4-3 with TRBJ1-3; TRBD1 might be the D (6 bases). CDR3 length: 16 amino acids. Germline V gene sequence: CDR1 LGHNA, CDR2 YSLEER. Trimming pared 0 bases from V and 2 bases from J, leaving 11 bases between. CDR3 in amino acids: CASSQDGGAAGNTIYF. The CDR3 coding sequence is TGCGCCAGCAGCCAAGATGGGGGGGCTGCTGGAAACACCATATATTTT.

The rearrangement uses TRBV10-3 and TRBJ2-7; no firm D call. CDR3 size: 11 residues. CDR1 is ENHRY and CDR2 is SYGVKD in the germline V gene. V was pared by 6 bases and J by 6 bases, with 9 bases between. CDR3 sequence: CAIRNAGEQYF. The CDR3 DNA reads as TGTGCCATCAGGAACGCTGGCGAGCAGTACTTC.

V usage is TRBV6-5 and J usage is TRBJ2-1; no definite D call. CDR3 size: 16 residues. CDR1 and CDR2 from the germline V gene are MNHEY and SVGAGI. Trimming removed 2 bases at V and 0 bases at J, with 11 bases between. The CDR3 nucleotides read TGTGCCAGCAGTTACCTACCGGAAAGCTCCTACAATGAGCAGTTCTTC. Amino acids: CASSYLPESSYNEQFF.

The V gene is TRBV10-1, the J gene TRBJ1-6, with a tentative D call TRBD1 (5 bases). Germline V gene lookup returns CDR1 WNHNN and CDR2 SYGVQD (reference sequence). The V and J ends lost 7 bases and 9 bases respectively, with 13 bases between them. The CDR3 extends over 13 amino acids. As DNA, the CDR3 is TGCGCCAGCAAAGCCAGGGAATCTTCACCCCTCCACTTT. Translation gives CASKARESSPLHF.